Below are 31 T cell receptor beta chains sequenced from a single sample in a study of blood T cell repertoires in COVID-19. Assay: immunoSEQ multiplex PCR; the TCRdb copy retains only in-frame clones and omits some. The data show about 210,000 clones, about nine tenths seen once. Sequencing used peripheral blood. The receptor set was obtained from a woman between 35 and 50 years old with acute or convalescent COVID-19.

The rearrangement joins TRBV19 to TRBJ1-1, with 7 bases matching TRBD1. This CDR3 region has 15 residues. V lost 6 bases, J lost 1 base, and 8 bases stayed unmatched. CDR1 is LNHDA, CDR2 SQIVND, per germline (reference sequence). The DNA of the CDR3 is TGTGCCAGTAGGCCCCGGGACAGCGAGAACACTGAAGCTTTCTTT. As protein: CASRPRDSENTEAFF.

This chain links TRBV2 with TRBJ2-4, with 7 bases identical to TRBD2. V was clipped by 4 bases and J by 2 bases; unmatched bases: 8. Germline CDR1 reads SNHLY; CDR2 reads FYNNEI. The CDR3 is 16 amino acids. The CDR3 DNA reads as TGTGCCAGCAGTGCCGAGGGAGGGGATTCCAAAAACATTCAGTACTTC. Protein: CASSAEGGDSKNIQYF. Full variable domain (outside the CDR3, taken from reference TRBV2 and TRBJ2-4): EPEVTQTPSHQVTQMGQEVILRCVPISNHLYFYWYRQILGQKVEFLVSFYNNEISEKSEIFDDQFSVERPDGSNFTLKIRSTKLEDSAMYFCASSAEGGDSKNIQYFGAGTRLSVL.

Turning to this clone: At the DNA level, this CDR3 is encoded by other sequences in the same sample as well. The chain recombines TRBV19 with TRBJ1-2; 10 bases fit TRBD1. CDR3 size: 13 residues. Germline V gives CDR1 LNHDA, CDR2 SQIVND (reference sequence). The ends lost 11 bases at V and 8 bases at J; junction bases unmatched: 11. The CDR3 coding sequence is TGTGCCTCCTCGGGACAGGGGAGTTACGGCTACACCTTC. Amino acids: CASSGQGSYGYTF.

This rearrangement joins TRBV6-5 to TRBJ1-4; D is ambiguous. Germline CDR1 reads MNHEY; CDR2 reads SVGAGI. Trimming left V 7 bases short and J 4 bases short, with 16 bases between. This CDR3 region has 15 residues. CDR3 sequence reads: CASNPPGLGNEKLFF. CDR3 nucleotides: TGTGCCAGCAACCCTCCGGGGTTGGGTAATGAAAAACTGTTTTTT.

The J gene is TRBJ1-1, the V gene TRBV11-3, with no clear D. The CDR3 sequence is 16 residues long. V was clipped by 5 bases and J by 2 bases, with 18 bases between them. From germline, CDR1 is SGHNT and CDR2 YENEEA. CDR3 in amino acids: CASSPGGSRANTEAFF. For the CDR3, the DNA is TGTGCCAGCAGCCCCGGAGGGAGTCGCGCCAACACTGAAGCTTTCTTT. The whole variable domain, filled in from reference TRBV11-3 and TRBJ1-1, reads EAGVVQSPRYKIIEKKQPVAFWCNPISGHNTLYWYLQNLGQGPELLIRYENEEAVDDSQLPKDRFSAERLKGVDSTLKIQPAELGDSAVYLCASSPGGSRANTEAFFGQGTRLTVV.

This clone has just one count. The chain uses TRBV5-4 and TRBJ1-1; the D is unclear. The V gene lost 0 bases and the J gene lost 5 bases, with 11 bases spanning the gap. CDR1 is SGHNT and CDR2 is YYREEE in the germline V gene (reference sequence). This CDR3 has 14 amino acids. The CDR3 region has the DNA TGTGCCAGCAGCTTGGACCTTACGGGGACTGAAGCTTTCTTT. Its protein product is CASSLDLTGTEAFF. Supplemented by reference TRBV5-4 and TRBJ1-1, the full variable domain reads ETGVTQSPTHLIKTRGQQVTLRCSSQSGHNTVSWYQQALGQGPQFIFQYYREEENGRGNFPPRFSGLQFPNYSSELNVNALELDDSALYLCASSLDLTGTEAFFGQGTRLTVV.

The rearrangement links TRBV11-1 to TRBJ2-5; 7 positions match TRBD2. The CDR3 contains 15 residues. The germline gives CDR1 SGHAT, CDR2 FQDESV (reference sequence). J gave up 5 bases and V 7 bases, and 13 bases lay outside the gene matches. CDR3 sequence (DNA): TGTGCCAGCAACTCGGTGGGGAGGGCGGCGGAGACCCAGTACTTC. Translation gives CASNSVGRAAETQYF.

The chain couples TRBV27 to TRBJ1-1; D is undetermined. The V and J ends lost 2 bases and 4 bases respectively, with 11 bases between them. Germline lookup yields CDR1 MNHEY and CDR2 SMNVEV (reference sequence). The CDR3 has 14 amino acids. The CDR3 protein is CASSLRRVSTEAFF. The CDR3 DNA is TGTGCCAGCAGTTTAAGGCGGGTGTCCACTGAAGCTTTCTTT.

The chain joins TRBV19 to TRBJ1-5; D unclear. Germline CDR1 and CDR2: LNHDA and SQIVND (reference sequence). The germline V and J ends were trimmed by 3 bases and 4 bases, with 13 bases remaining between them. The CDR3 length is 15 residues. Here the CDR3 reads CASSISLQANQPQHF. The DNA of the CDR3 is TGTGCCAGTAGTATTTCCCTGCAGGCTAATCAGCCCCAGCATTTT.

This clone came up a few times. The rearrangement uses TRBV9 and TRBJ2-1; tentatively, D is TRBD2 (5 bases). Trimming took off 3 bases at V and 7 bases at J, with 11 bases between the two ends. Germline CDR1 and CDR2: SGDLS and YYNGEE. The CDR3 is 13 residues long. Here the CDR3 reads CASSDSRGNEQFF. The CDR3 DNA sequence: TGTGCCAGCAGCGATTCCCGAGGGAATGAGCAGTTCTTC.

The V call is TRBV9, the J call TRBJ2-5, with a weak D call TRBD2 (5 bases). CDR1 is SGDLS and CDR2 is YYNGEE in the germline V gene. V was trimmed by 0 bases and J by 2 bases, leaving 11 bases between them. The CDR3 length is 15 residues. CDR3 sequence reads: CASSVDRGLQETQYF. As DNA, the CDR3 is TGTGCCAGCAGCGTAGATAGAGGGTTGCAAGAGACCCAGTACTTC.

The V call is TRBV15, the J call TRBJ1-1; D not certain. Germline lookup yields CDR1 LNHNV and CDR2 YYDKDF (reference sequence). Trimming took off 1 base at V and 3 bases at J, with 9 bases between the two ends. This CDR3 is 14 amino acids long. The CDR3 DNA follows: TGTGCCACCAGCAGAGGAAGGACTTACACTGAAGCTTTCTTT. Its protein is CATSRGRTYTEAFF. The full variable domain, completed using reference TRBV15 and TRBJ1-1, is DAMVIQNPRYQVTQFGKPVTLSCSQTLNHNVMYWYQQKSSQAPKLLFHYYDKDFNNEADTPDNFQSRRPNTSFCFLDIRSPGLGDTAMYLCATSRGRTYTEAFFGQGTRLTVV.

CDR3 protein: CASSAPYRREQFF. CDR3 nucleotides: TGTGCCAGCAGTGCCCCGTATCGGAGGGAGCAGTTCTTC. This chain connects TRBV2 to TRBJ2-1, with D perhaps matching TRBD2 (5 bases). Between the trimmed V and J ends, which lost 4 bases and 10 bases, there was a span of 14 bases. Looked up from germline, CDR1 is SNHLY and CDR2 is FYNNEI. The CDR3 runs to 13 residues.

As DNA, the CDR3 is TGCGCCAGCAGCGGTGAACAGGGGGCGGCAGATACGCAGTATTTT. It codes for CASSGEQGAADTQYF. The V and J genes are TRBV5-1 and TRBJ2-3; 9 bases match TRBD1. This CDR3 contains 15 residues. CDR1 SGHRS and CDR2 YFSETQ come from the germline V gene. Trimming cost V 4 bases and J 4 bases; bases outside gene matches: 7.

The chain recombines TRBV7-6 with TRBJ2-5; TRBD1 is a possible D gene (6 bases). The CDR3 length is 16 residues. Germline V CDR1 and CDR2: SGHVS, FNYEAQ. The V and J ends lost 1 base and 4 bases respectively, with 16 bases between them. DNA of the CDR3: TGTGCCAGCAGCTTAGTAGCAGGGGATGTTAGAGAGACCCAGTACTTC. Encoded protein: CASSLVAGDVRETQYF.

This clone was counted a single time. V gene TRBV20-1 combines with J gene TRBJ1-2, with D unresolved. This CDR3 spans 11 amino acids. Between the trimmed V and J ends, which lost 6 bases and 4 bases, there was a span of 9 bases. The germline V gene has CDR1 DFQATT and CDR2 SNEGSKA (reference sequence). CDR3 sequence: CSAQTPYGYTF. DNA of the CDR3: TGCAGTGCCCAGACTCCCTATGGCTACACCTTC.

This sequence joins TRBV5-6 and TRBJ1-1; possible D gene TRBD1, 5 bases. V was pared by 1 base and J by 1 base, with 11 bases between. This CDR3 spans 15 amino acids. The V gene's germline CDR1 is SGHDT and CDR2 YYEEEE. The CDR3 sequence: CASSLWGRGNTEAFF. The CDR3, as DNA: TGTGCCAGCAGCTTGTGGGGGAGGGGGAACACTGAAGCTTTCTTT.

The rearrangement joins TRBV10-3 to TRBJ1-5; 7 bases agree with TRBD1. Germline V gives CDR1 ENHRY, CDR2 SYGVKD. The CDR3 totals 14 residues. V lost 9 bases and J lost 6; bases outside the gene matches: 11. The chain's CDR3 is CAIAFDRESQPQHF. In nucleotides, the CDR3 is TGTGCCATAGCCTTCGACAGGGAAAGTCAGCCCCAGCATTTT.

This chain's CDR3 is CATSEQNYGYTF. For the CDR3, the DNA is TGTGCCACCTCTGAACAGAACTATGGCTACACCTTC. J is TRBJ1-2 and V is TRBV10-3; D remains ambiguous. This CDR3 has 12 amino acids. Germline assignment: CDR1 ENHRY and CDR2 SYGVKD. V was pared by 10 bases and J by 2 bases, with 11 bases between.

The rearrangement uses TRBV19 and TRBJ1-5; TRBD1 aligns across 11 bases. The V gene end was trimmed by 5 bases and the J gene end by 4 bases; junction bases not matched to a gene: 7. The CDR3 has 16 residues. CDR1 LNHDA and CDR2 SQIVND come from the germline V gene (reference sequence). CDR3 DNA sequence: TGTGCCAGTAGTGTCTTCGGGACAGGGGGGAATCAGCCCCAGCATTTT. It is translated as CASSVFGTGGNQPQHF.

The chain links TRBV5-6 to TRBJ1-6, with D hard to call. CDR3 length equals 18 residues. The V gene's germline CDR1 is SGHDT and CDR2 YYEEEE. Between the trimmed V and J ends, which lost 4 bases and 0 bases, there was a span of 17 bases. The CDR3 is CASSLPPYRSSYNSPLHF. DNA for the CDR3: TGTGCCAGCAGCCTACCCCCCTATAGGAGCTCCTATAATTCACCCCTCCACTTT.

This clone has just a few counts. The chain uses TRBV2 and TRBJ2-2, with D perhaps TRBD2 (7 bases). The CDR3 runs to 16 residues. Trimming pared 3 bases from V and 6 bases from J, leaving 17 bases between. Germline V CDR1 and CDR2: SNHLY, FYNNEI. CDR3 loop: CASSEPGGGDAGELFF. The DNA of the CDR3 is TGTGCCAGCAGTGAGCCGGGCGGGGGCGATGCCGGGGAGCTGTTTTTT.

The CDR3: CASSVGGMSTDTQYF. CDR3 nucleotide sequence: TGCGCCAGCAGCGTAGGAGGTATGAGCACAGATACGCAGTATTTT. The genes are TRBV5-1 and TRBJ2-3; perhaps TRBD2 as D (5 bases). Germline values: CDR1 SGHRS, CDR2 YFSETQ. Between the trimmed V and J ends, which lost 4 bases and 0 bases, there was a span of 12 bases. This CDR3 has 15 amino acids.

The CDR3 nucleotides read TGTGCCAGCAGTGAAGCTGTTAGTACCGGGACAGGGTATGGAAAACTGTTTTTT. Translation gives CASSEAVSTGTGYGKLFF. V and J are TRBV6-1 and TRBJ1-4, with 9 positions matching TRBD1. Trimming took 0 bases from V and 10 from J; bases not matched to a gene: 15. The CDR3 has 18 residues. Germline CDR1 reads MNHNS; CDR2 reads SASEGT.

This chain connects TRBV6-5 to TRBJ1-1; D may be TRBD1 (6 bases). The V end lost 0 bases, the J end lost 4 bases, and 9 bases lay between the germline ends. Germline V gene data show CDR1 as MNHEY and CDR2 as SVGAGI. The length of the CDR3 is 14 residues. CDR3 DNA sequence: TGTGCCAGCAGTTACTCTGGACAGTTCACTGAAGCTTTCTTT. It translates to CASSYSGQFTEAFF.

The rearrangement joins TRBV25-1 to TRBJ1-1; TRBD1 matches 8 bases. CDR1 and CDR2 (germline): MGHDK, SYGVNS. This CDR3 has 14 residues. J gave up 3 bases and V 1 base, and 1 base lay outside the gene matches. This CDR3 is CASSELQGDTEAFF. CDR3 DNA sequence: TGTGCCAGCAGTGAATTACAGGGGGACACTGAAGCTTTCTTT.

This clone appeared a few times. The genes are TRBV3-1 (or the pseudogene TRBV3-2) and TRBJ2-1; a possible D gene is TRBD2 (6 bases). Germline assignment: CDR1 LGHDT and CDR2 YNNKEL (reference sequence). The length of the CDR3 is 15 residues. V lost 1 base and J 6 bases, leaving 13 bases between the germline ends. The CDR3 spells CASSQGEALTNEQFF. The CDR3 coding sequence is TGTGCCAGCAGCCAAGGGGAGGCCTTAACCAATGAGCAGTTCTTC.

The chain links TRBV6-5 to TRBJ1-2, with 7 bases lining up with TRBD1. The trim removed 7 bases at V and 8 bases at J, leaving 7 bases unmatched. The CDR3 is 12 residues long. CDR1 and CDR2 (germline): MNHEY, SVGAGI. The CDR3 reads CASNDRVGGYTF. The CDR3 DNA follows: TGTGCCAGCAACGACAGGGTGGGGGGCTACACCTTC.

J is TRBJ1-2 and V is TRBV14, with D hard to call. The V end lost 0 bases, the J end lost 2 bases, and 13 bases lay between the germline ends. This CDR3 has 16 residues. Germline CDR1 reads SGHDN; CDR2 reads FVKESK. In DNA, the CDR3 is TGTGCCAGCAGCCAAGATCCTCGACAACCCAACTATGGCTACACCTTC. This translates into CASSQDPRQPNYGYTF.

The V and J genes are TRBV15 and TRBJ1-6; TRBD1 agrees at 8 bases. Germline lookup yields CDR1 LNHNV and CDR2 YYDKDF (reference sequence). This CDR3 comprises 16 residues. The ends lost 1 base at V and 7 bases at J; junction bases unmatched: 6. CDR3 protein: CATSRGGTGKNSPLHF. The CDR3 DNA is TGTGCCACCAGCAGAGGAGGGACAGGCAAAAATTCACCCCTCCACTTT.

V usage is TRBV10-3 and J usage is TRBJ1-2, with D tentatively TRBD1 (6 bases). The CDR3 is 16 amino acids. The germline V and J ends were trimmed by 1 base and 4 bases, with 16 bases remaining between them. The germline V gene has CDR1 ENHRY and CDR2 SYGVKD. The CDR3 loop is CAISELGIQDSYGYTF. The DNA of the CDR3 is TGTGCCATCAGTGAGTTGGGAATTCAGGACAGCTATGGCTACACCTTC.